This T cell receptor beta chain was captured by sequencing in a study of T cell responses to AZD1222 COVID-19 vaccine. Samples with a second dose at about 4 or about 12 weeks were pooled together. The germline V gene has CDR1 SGHRS and CDR2 YFSETQ. This CDR3 is built from 16 residues. The junction had 8 bases not matched to a gene; V was cut back by 0 bases and J by 5 bases. The repertoire was sequenced with immunoSEQ multiplex PCR; TCRdb's copy has only in-frame clones and lacks some. The sample holds 100,000 or so clones, 80% to 90% seen once. The chain uses TRBV5-1 and TRBJ1-1; 9 nucleotides match TRBD1. This clonotype originated in an adult who received the AZD1222 COVID-19 vaccine. The sample was peripheral blood, taken 28 days after the second AZD1222 dose. In DNA form, the CDR3 reads TGCGCCAGCAGCTTGGAACAGGGGGCAAGGGGAACTGAAGCTTTCTTT. Translation: CASSLEQGARGTEAFF.